Detailed here is one T cell receptor (beta chain). There is no known antigen for this receptor. It has no much larger one-base neighbor in the sample; base qualities were not kept. The data derive from a study of blood T cell repertoires in COVID-19 (dated by TCRdb to the early 2020s). Regarding the research as a whole: Collaborator samples came from the United States, Italy and Spain and covered acute and convalescent phases of COVID-19. The dataset comprised deeply sampled blood TCRbeta repertoires from subjects exposed to, actively infected with, or recovered from COVID-19. A de-identified subject ID, COVID-19 status, age in years and sex were almost always included in the sample metadata. A freely available public database, intended as a resource for researchers studying the immune response to SARS-CoV-2, is where the repertoires were released. The prospective study material was composed of cDNA or gDNA derived from T cells, B-cell-depleted T cells, or PBMCs. The samples were drawn from the first 160 participants of the ongoing ImmuneRACE study and from 1,254 subjects provided by 6 global collaborators. Where HLA class I and class II types were available, the types were taken from metadata supplied by the sample provider, not from assay-based typing.

TCRbeta CDR3 regions were amplified from genomic DNA using the immunoSEQ Assay, a bias-controlled multiplex PCR. From the authors' description of their analysis: Within the assay, amplification of reference gene primers was used to estimate how many nucleated cells each sample contained. Sequence reads were collapsed and filtered to measure the absolute abundance of every unique TCRbeta CDR3 rearrangement. For each sample, productive Simpson clonality was calculated as the square root of Simpson's diversity index over productive rearrangements. In TCRdb, the immuneACCESS table is reduced to in-frame sequences with V and J assigned. These tables do not hold every clone; where another copy was compared, an unresolved V gene accounts for under half, and the others remain unexplained. V and J calls and clone size are given by that table; D and trimming were obtained from the DNA. For this sample there are approximately 200,000 clones; over 75% appear just once. The ten largest clones take up around a sixth of the sample.

Here is what the overall study found, with its caveats: The amount of clinical and demographic metadata varied by source and participant and was provided uncurated.

The CDR3 runs 13 residues from the cysteine to the phenylalanine. Only CDR3 DNA remains: 39 bases, in frame from the first base. The germline V gene gives CDR1 as SGDLS and CDR2 as YYNGEE. The germline ends are 6 bases apart after V is trimmed by 0 bases and J by 3 bases. One collaborating source in Seattle enrolled patients while the patients were actively infected and followed the patients over time throughout the course of disease. The collaborating institutions used their own protocols to collect whole blood in K2EDTA tubes. For TCRbeta analysis, collaborators shipped samples as frozen whole blood, isolated PBMCs, or DNA extracted from either of those sample types.

The specimen was peripheral blood. This TCR was recovered from a person aged 70 to 85 with COVID-19, enrolled during active disease. The chain is made from TRBV9 and TRBJ1-1; the D gene is possibly TRBD1, with 6 bases matching. The DNA is as follows: TGTGCCAGCAGCGTAGGACAGGACACTGAAGCTTTCTTT. Translated, it reads CASSVGQDTEAFF.